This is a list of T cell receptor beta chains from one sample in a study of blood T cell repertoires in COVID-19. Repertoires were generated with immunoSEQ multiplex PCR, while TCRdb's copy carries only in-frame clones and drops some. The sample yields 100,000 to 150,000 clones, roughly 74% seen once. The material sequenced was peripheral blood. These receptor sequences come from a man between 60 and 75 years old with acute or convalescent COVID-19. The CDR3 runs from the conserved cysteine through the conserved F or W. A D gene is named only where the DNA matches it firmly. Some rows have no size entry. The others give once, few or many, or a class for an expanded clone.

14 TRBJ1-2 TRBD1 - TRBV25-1 CASSEDRATYGYTF TGTGCCAGCAGTGAAGACAGGGCGACCTATGGCTACACCTTC
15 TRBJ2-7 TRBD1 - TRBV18 CASSPAIQGSNEQYF TGTGCCAGCTCACCCGCAATACAGGGGAGCAACGAGCAGTACTTC
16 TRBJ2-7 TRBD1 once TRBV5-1 CASSSMGGQGSYEQYF TGCGCCAGCAGCTCTATGGGGGGACAGGGCTCTTACGAGCAGTACTTC
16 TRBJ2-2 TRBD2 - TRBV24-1 CATSDVSGANTGELFF TGTGCCACCAGTGACGTTAGCGGGGCGAACACCGGGGAGCTGTTTTTT
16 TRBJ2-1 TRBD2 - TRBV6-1 CASSEFAGGPVDEQFF TGTGCCAGCAGTGAATTTGCGGGGGGGCCGGTGGATGAGCAGTTCTTC
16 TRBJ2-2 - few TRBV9 CASSVGALGNTGELFF TGTGCCAGCAGCGTGGGGGCCTTAGGGAACACCGGGGAGCTGTTTTTT
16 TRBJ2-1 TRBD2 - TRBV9 CASSPPGVAGVEEQFF TGTGCCAGCAGCCCACCTGGGGTAGCGGGAGTAGAAGAGCAGTTCTTC
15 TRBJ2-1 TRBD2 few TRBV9 CASSKTSGNYNEQFF TGTGCCAGCAGCAAGACTAGCGGGAACTACAATGAGCAGTTCTTC
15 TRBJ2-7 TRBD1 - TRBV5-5 CASRYTDRASYEQYF TGTGCCAGCAGATATACGGACAGGGCTTCCTACGAGCAGTACTTC
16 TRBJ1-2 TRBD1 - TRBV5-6 CASSLFRVRGHDGYTF TGTGCCAGCAGCTTGTTTAGGGTCAGGGGGCACGATGGCTACACCTTC
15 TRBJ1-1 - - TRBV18 CASSPDTGFNTEAFF TGTGCCAGCTCACCTGACACAGGCTTCAACACTGAAGCTTTCTTT
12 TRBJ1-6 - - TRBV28 CASVQGSSPLHF TGTGCCAGCGTACAGGGAAGTTCACCCCTCCACTTT
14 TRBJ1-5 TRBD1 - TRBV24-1 CATSDPGQATTQHF TGTGCCACCAGTGATCCGGGACAGGCAACAACCCAGCATTTT
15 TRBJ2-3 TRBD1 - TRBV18 CASSPRQGGTDTQYF TGTGCCAGCTCACCACGTCAGGGGGGCACAGATACGCAGTATTTT
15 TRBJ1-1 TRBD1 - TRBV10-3 CAISDVTGAQTEAFF TGTGCCATCAGTGACGTCACAGGGGCGCAGACTGAAGCTTTCTTT
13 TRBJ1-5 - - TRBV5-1 CASSLAGNQPQHF TGCGCCAGCAGCTTGGCGGGGAACCAGCCCCAGCATTTT
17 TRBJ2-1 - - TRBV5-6 CASSSLSGAYSYNEQFF TGTGCCAGCAGCTCACTCAGCGGAGCCTACTCCTACAATGAGCAGTTCTTC
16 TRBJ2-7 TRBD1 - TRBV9 CASSVAPTGGAYEQYF TGTGCCAGCAGCGTAGCCCCGACAGGGGGGGCCTACGAGCAGTACTTC
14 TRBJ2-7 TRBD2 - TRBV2 CASLADRGAYEQYF TGTGCCAGCCTTGCGGATCGGGGGGCCTACGAGCAGTACTTC
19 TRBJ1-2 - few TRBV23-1 CASSRSQQGRGKGNYGYTF TGCGCCAGCAGTCGTTCCCAACAGGGTAGGGGGAAGGGTAACTATGGCTACACCTTC
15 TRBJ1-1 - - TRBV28 CASSSYPSGNTEAFF TGTGCCAGCAGTTCGTATCCATCCGGGAATACTGAAGCTTTCTTT
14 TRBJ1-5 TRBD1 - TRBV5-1 CASSFTGGLQPQHF TGCGCCAGCAGCTTTACAGGGGGCTTGCAGCCCCAGCATTTT
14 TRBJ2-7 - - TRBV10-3 CAISEEKGSYEQYF TGTGCCATCAGTGAGGAAAAAGGGAGCTACGAGCAGTACTTC
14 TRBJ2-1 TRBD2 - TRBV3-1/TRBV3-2 CASQAGIAYNEQFF TGTGCCAGTCAAGCGGGGATCGCCTACAATGAGCAGTTCTTC
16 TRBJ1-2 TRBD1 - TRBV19 CASTRLGTGDGYGYTF TGTGCCAGTACTCGCCTCGGGACAGGGGACGGCTATGGCTACACCTTC
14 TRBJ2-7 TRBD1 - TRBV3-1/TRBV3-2 CASSQAAQGGEQYF TGTGCCAGCAGCCAAGCCGCACAGGGGGGCGAGCAGTACTTC
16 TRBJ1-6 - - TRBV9 CASSAGRPSYNSPLHF TGTGCCAGCAGCGCGGGTAGACCGTCCTATAATTCACCCCTCCACTTT
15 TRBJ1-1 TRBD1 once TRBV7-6 CASSDTGGLDTEAFF TGTGCCAGCAGCGACACAGGGGGCCTGGACACTGAAGCTTTCTTT
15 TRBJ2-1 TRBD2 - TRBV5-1 CASRAGTSGVHEQFF TGCGCCAGCAGGGCCGGGACTAGCGGGGTCCATGAGCAGTTCTTC
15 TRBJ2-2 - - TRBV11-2 CASSSYSPSTGELFF TGTGCCAGCAGCTCCTATAGTCCAAGCACCGGGGAGCTGTTTTTT
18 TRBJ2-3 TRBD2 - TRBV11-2 CASSLRWTSGNVLNTQYF TGTGCCAGCAGCCTTCGATGGACTAGCGGGAACGTCTTGAACACGCAGTATTTT
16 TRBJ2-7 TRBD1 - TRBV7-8 CASSLQGAIGAYEQYF TGTGCCAGCAGCTTACAGGGGGCGATAGGGGCCTACGAGCAGTACTTC
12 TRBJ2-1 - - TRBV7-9 CASSYGDYEQFF TGTGCCAGCAGCTACGGTGACTATGAGCAGTTCTTC
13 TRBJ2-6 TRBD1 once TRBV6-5 CASSIGGSDVLTF TGTGCCAGCAGTATAGGGGGCAGTGACGTCCTGACTTTC
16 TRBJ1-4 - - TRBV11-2 CASSFSPAGTNEKLFF TGTGCCAGCAGCTTCTCCCCAGCAGGAACTAATGAAAAACTGTTTTTT
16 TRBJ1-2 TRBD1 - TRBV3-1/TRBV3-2 CASSQGWDRGGYGYTF TGTGCCAGCAGCCAAGGGTGGGACAGGGGAGGGTATGGCTACACCTTC
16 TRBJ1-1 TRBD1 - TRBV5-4 CASSPRAGGAGTEAFF TGTGCCAGCAGCCCCCGGGCAGGGGGTGCGGGCACTGAAGCTTTCTTT
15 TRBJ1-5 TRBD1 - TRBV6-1 CASSDLWTGFQPQHF TGTGCCAGCAGTGACCTGTGGACAGGGTTTCAGCCCCAGCATTTT
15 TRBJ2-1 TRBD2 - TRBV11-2 CASSPILAGVYEQFF TGTGCCAGCAGCCCCATCCTGGCGGGAGTATATGAGCAGTTCTTC
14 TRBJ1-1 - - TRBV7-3 CASSLTAEGTEAFF TGTGCCAGCAGCTTAACGGCAGAGGGCACTGAAGCTTTCTTT
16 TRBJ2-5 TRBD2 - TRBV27 CASSLRLAGRQETQYF TGTGCCAGCAGCCTGAGACTAGCGGGACGACAAGAGACCCAGTACTTC
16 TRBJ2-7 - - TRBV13 CASSSTLGLAIYEQYF TGTGCCAGCAGCTCAACCCTCGGGCTAGCGATCTACGAGCAGTACTTC
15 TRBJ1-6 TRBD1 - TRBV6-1 CASSKETGGNSPLHF TGTGCCAGCAGTAAAGAGACAGGGGGAAATTCACCCCTCCACTTT
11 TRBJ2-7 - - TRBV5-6 CASSHNYEQYF TGTGCCAGCAGCCACAACTACGAGCAGTACTTC
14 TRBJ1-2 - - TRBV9 CASSARRTNYGYTF TGTGCCAGCAGCGCGAGGCGCACCAACTATGGCTACACCTTC
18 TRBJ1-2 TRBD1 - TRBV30 CAWRNRAAGGLLGYGYTF TGTGCCTGGAGGAACCGGGCGGCAGGGGGCCTACTAGGCTATGGCTACACCTTC
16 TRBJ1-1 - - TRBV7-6 CASSLAGAQENTEAFF TGTGCCAGCAGCTTAGCGGGGGCGCAAGAGAACACTGAAGCTTTCTTT
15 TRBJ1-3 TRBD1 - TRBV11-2 CASSTEGQGYDTIYF TGTGCCAGCAGCACAGAGGGACAGGGGTATGACACCATATATTTT
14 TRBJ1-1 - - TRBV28 CASSLLGRNTEAFF TGTGCCAGCAGTTTATTAGGGAGGAACACTGAAGCTTTCTTT
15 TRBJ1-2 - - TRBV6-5 CASREWRDEDYGYTF TGTGCCAGCCGGGAATGGAGGGACGAAGACTATGGCTACACCTTC
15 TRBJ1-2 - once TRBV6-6 CASSDTGIPNYGYTF TGTGCCAGCAGCGACACAGGGATTCCTAACTATGGCTACACCTTC
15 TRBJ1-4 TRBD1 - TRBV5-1 CASSRGTAVNEKLFF TGCGCCAGCAGCAGGGGGACAGCGGTTAATGAAAAACTGTTTTTT
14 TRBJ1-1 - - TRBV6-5 CASSRVPGGTEAFF TGTGCCAGCAGCCGAGTGCCCGGGGGCACTGAAGCTTTCTTT
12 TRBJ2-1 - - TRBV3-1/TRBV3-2 CASSQVRNEQFF TGTGCCAGCAGCCAAGTCCGTAATGAGCAGTTCTTC
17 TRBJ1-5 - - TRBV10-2 CATLPRDWGVGNQPQHF TGCGCCACCCTCCCCCGGGACTGGGGTGTTGGCAATCAGCCCCAGCATTTT
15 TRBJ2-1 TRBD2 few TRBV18 CASSPRTSNYNEQFF TGTGCCAGCTCACCAAGGACTAGCAACTACAATGAGCAGTTCTTC